Listed below are T cell receptor beta chains from one sample, sequenced in a study of T cell responses to AZD1222 COVID-19 vaccine. TCRdb's copy holds only in-frame clones and misses some; the assay was immunoSEQ multiplex PCR. The sample records about 120,000 clones, roughly nine tenths being singletons. The material sequenced was peripheral blood, taken 28 days after the second AZD1222 dose. The receptors here all came from an adult who received the AZD1222 COVID-19 vaccine. Both conserved end residues are part of each CDR3. Fields, in order: D gene, J gene, V gene, clone size, CDR3 length, CDR3 protein, CDR3 DNA. The D gene is left open where the match is weak. Expanded clones get a size class; other rows say once, few or many, or leave the size out.

>TRBD1|TRBJ2-7|TRBV3-1/TRBV3-2|NA|14
CASSQRTGGYEQYF
TGTGCCAGCAGCCAAAGGACAGGGGGTTACGAGCAGTACTTC
>TRBD2|TRBJ2-3|TRBV2|NA|14
CASNLAGSTDTQYF
TGTGCCAGCAATCTAGCGGGGAGCACAGATACGCAGTATTTT
>NA|TRBJ1-5|TRBV10-3|once|15
CAIRATGEGNQPQHF
TGTGCCATCAGGGCAACAGGCGAGGGCAATCAGCCCCAGCATTTT
>NA|TRBJ1-2|TRBV10-3|NA|12
CAISSGGYGYTF
TGTGCCATCAGTAGCGGGGGCTATGGCTACACCTTC
>NA|TRBJ1-2|TRBV30|once|13
CAWNLVWGNGYTF
TGTGCCTGGAACCTGGTATGGGGAAACGGCTACACCTTC
>NA|TRBJ2-1|TRBV29-1|NA|14
CSVEDHRLINEQFF
TGCAGCGTTGAAGATCACAGACTAATCAATGAGCAGTTCTTC
>NA|TRBJ1-3|TRBV19|few|14
CASSQLGRGNTIYF
TGTGCCAGTAGTCAGTTGGGACGAGGAAACACCATATATTTT
>TRBD1|TRBJ2-3|TRBV5-1|NA|13
CASSPRQGDTQYF
TGCGCCAGCAGTCCCCGACAGGGCGATACGCAGTATTTT
>NA|TRBJ1-2|TRBV4-1|NA|15
CASSQDTGNNYGYTF
TGCGCCAGCAGCCAAGATACAGGGAACAACTATGGCTACACCTTC
>NA|TRBJ1-1|TRBV11-3|NA|13
CASSLAENTEAFF
TGTGCCAGCAGCTTAGCAGAGAACACTGAAGCTTTCTTT
>TRBD2|TRBJ2-3|TRBV6-2/TRBV6-3|NA|16
CASSYSPRGGGDTQYF
TGTGCCAGCAGTTACTCTCCTCGCGGGGGAGGGGATACGCAGTATTTT
>TRBD1|TRBJ2-3|TRBV27|NA|14
CASRRTGTTDTQYF
TGTGCCAGCAGGCGGACAGGAACCACAGATACGCAGTATTTT
>TRBD2|TRBJ2-2|TRBV7-3|NA|16
CASSLPGLAGPGELFF
TGTGCCAGCAGCTTACCGGGACTAGCGGGGCCCGGGGAGCTGTTTTTT
>TRBD1|TRBJ2-3|TRBV9|NA|15
CASSAGTGGLDTQYF
TGTGCCAGCAGCGCCGGGACAGGGGGTTTAGATACGCAGTATTTT
>NA|TRBJ2-2|TRBV11-2|NA|14
CASSSRGATGELFF
TGTGCCAGCAGCTCGAGGGGGGCCACCGGGGAGCTGTTTTTT
>NA|TRBJ2-5|TRBV7-2|NA|15
CASSLGRGASETQYF
TGTGCCAGCAGCTTAGGTCGGGGGGCGTCAGAGACCCAGTACTTC
>NA|TRBJ2-5|TRBV5-1|NA|18
CASSLLVSGGGFQETQYF
TGCGCCAGCAGCTTGCTAGTTTCGGGCGGAGGGTTCCAAGAGACCCAGTACTTC
>NA|TRBJ1-4|TRBV5-1|NA|13
CASSFSPNEKLFF
TGCGCCAGCAGCTTTAGCCCTAATGAAAAACTGTTTTTT
>TRBD2|TRBJ2-7|TRBV29-1|NA|13
CSVVAGVSYEQYF
TGCAGCGTTGTCGCGGGGGTGTCCTACGAGCAGTACTTC
>NA|TRBJ1-2|TRBV28|NA|11
CASSHPGGYTF
TGTGCCAGCAGTCACCCGGGTGGCTACACCTTC
>TRBD1|TRBJ2-7|TRBV6-6|NA|15
CASSQAGTGGREQYF
TGTGCCAGCAGCCAGGCCGGGACAGGGGGACGCGAGCAGTACTTC
>NA|TRBJ2-3|TRBV5-5|NA|15
CASKPRDTSTDTQYF
TGTGCCAGCAAACCCCGGGACACTAGCACAGATACGCAGTATTTT
>NA|TRBJ1-2|TRBV3-1/TRBV3-2|NA|12
CASSPLTGGYTF
TGTGCCAGCAGCCCCTTGACAGGTGGCTACACCTTC
>NA|TRBJ1-2|TRBV28|NA|13
CASSLSGAGGYTF
TGTGCCAGCAGTTTATCGGGGGCGGGTGGCTACACCTTC
>NA|TRBJ2-1|TRBV18|NA|13
CASSPPAPNEQFF
TGTGCCAGCTCACCACCGGCCCCGAATGAGCAGTTCTTC
>NA|TRBJ2-5|TRBV13|NA|14
CASSLVGAGETQYF
TGTGCCAGCAGCTTAGTAGGGGCGGGGGAGACCCAGTACTTC
>NA|TRBJ1-2|TRBV25-1|NA|13
CASSEWDNYGYTF
TGTGCCAGCAGTGAATGGGACAACTATGGCTACACCTTC
>TRBD1|TRBJ2-1|TRBV2|once|15
CASSESGQGYNEQFF
TGTGCCAGCAGTGAATCGGGACAGGGTTACAATGAGCAGTTCTTC
>NA|TRBJ2-3|TRBV5-5|few|13
CASSWAKTDTQYF
TGTGCCAGCAGCTGGGCCAAGACAGATACGCAGTATTTT
>NA|TRBJ2-2|TRBV11-2|NA|15
CASVWGRSNTGELFF
TGTGCCAGCGTCTGGGGCAGATCGAACACCGGGGAGCTGTTTTTT
>NA|TRBJ1-3|TRBV7-2|NA|14
CASSRGDVGNTIYF
TGTGCCAGCAGCCGTGGGGACGTTGGAAACACCATATATTTT
>TRBD1|TRBJ1-1|TRBV7-2|NA|13
CASSRTGRTEAFF
TGTGCCAGCAGTCGGACAGGGCGCACTGAAGCTTTCTTT
>TRBD1|TRBJ1-3|TRBV30|NA|15
CAWSKGQGAGNTIYF
TGTGCCTGGAGCAAGGGACAGGGGGCTGGAAACACCATATATTTT
>TRBD1|TRBJ1-4|TRBV29-1|NA|14
CSVELTGNGEKLFF
TGCAGCGTTGAACTGACAGGGAACGGTGAAAAACTGTTTTTT
>NA|TRBJ1-5|TRBV6-5|NA|10
CATGRQPQHF
TGTGCCACAGGGAGGCAGCCCCAGCATTTT
>NA|TRBJ2-7|TRBV9|NA|14
CASSVEKTGRGQYF
TGTGCCAGCAGCGTAGAAAAGACAGGGCGGGGGCAGTACTTC
>TRBD1|TRBJ2-2|TRBV19|once|16
CASSPRTGAGTGELFF
TGTGCCAGTAGTCCTAGGACAGGGGCGGGCACCGGGGAGCTGTTTTTT
>NA|TRBJ2-5|TRBV5-1|NA|13
CASSEQGGETQYF
TGCGCCAGCAGCGAACAGGGTGGCGAGACCCAGTACTTC
>TRBD1|TRBJ2-1|TRBV19|NA|16
CASSIGLARGWDEQFF
TGTGCCAGTAGTATTGGTCTCGCCAGGGGGTGGGATGAGCAGTTCTTC
>NA|TRBJ1-1|TRBV7-2|once|15
CASSPNIIQGREAFF
TGTGCCAGCAGCCCTAACATCATACAGGGACGGGAAGCTTTCTTT
>NA|TRBJ1-1|TRBV7-3|once|13
CASSLGYNTEAFF
TGTGCCAGCAGCTTAGGATATAACACTGAAGCTTTCTTT
>NA|TRBJ1-1|TRBV5-1|once|14
CASSYDGLNTEAFF
TGCGCCAGCAGTTACGATGGGTTGAACACTGAAGCTTTCTTT
>NA|TRBJ1-1|TRBV19|NA|13
CASRSPVNTEAFF
TGTGCCAGTAGAAGTCCTGTGAACACTGAAGCTTTCTTT
>NA|TRBJ1-5|TRBV2|NA|14
CASSEAGRFQPQHF
TGTGCCAGCAGTGAAGCGGGACGATTTCAGCCCCAGCATTTT
>NA|TRBJ2-7|TRBV18|NA|15
CASSPTTSGLYEQYF
TGTGCCAGCTCACCAACGACCAGCGGGCTCTACGAGCAGTACTTC
>TRBD1|TRBJ2-2|TRBV7-8|NA|19
CASSLVGTGGGQNTGELFF
TGTGCCAGCAGCTTAGTGGGGACAGGGGGTGGGCAGAACACCGGGGAGCTGTTTTTT
>NA|TRBJ1-5|TRBV19|NA|14
CASSGPYSNQPQHF
TGTGCCAGTAGCGGGCCTTATAGCAATCAGCCCCAGCATTTT
>NA|TRBJ2-7|TRBV19|few|12
CASSIDRREFAF
TGTGCCAGTAGTATAGACCGCAGGGAGTTCGCCTTC
>TRBD2|TRBJ2-3|TRBV7-2|NA|17
CASSFRLAGGMVDTQYF
TGTGCCAGCAGCTTTAGGCTAGCGGGGGGGATGGTAGATACGCAGTATTTT
>TRBD1|TRBJ1-3|TRBV28|once|14
CASSRTGVRNTIYF
TGTGCCAGCAGCCGGACAGGGGTTAGAAACACCATATATTTT
>NA|TRBJ2-3|TRBV5-1|NA|16
CASSSVWTGKEDTQYF
TGCGCCAGCAGCTCCGTATGGACCGGGAAGGAAGATACGCAGTATTTT
>NA|TRBJ2-7|TRBV6-2/TRBV6-3|NA|15
CASSYQGLVVDEQYF
TGTGCCAGCAGTTACCAGGGGCTGGTAGTGGACGAGCAGTACTTC
>NA|TRBJ2-1|TRBV13|NA|15
CASSRSAGQVNEQFF
TGTGCCAGCAGCCGCAGCGCCGGGCAGGTTAATGAGCAGTTCTTC
>NA|TRBJ1-1|TRBV5-4|NA|16
CASTTGRESMNTEAFF
TGTGCCAGCACTACAGGGAGGGAAAGCATGAACACTGAAGCTTTCTTT
>NA|TRBJ1-2|TRBV4-2|NA|14
CASSQDWGGYGYTF
TGTGCCAGCAGCCAAGATTGGGGGGGCTATGGCTACACCTTC
>NA|TRBJ2-2|TRBV6-6|NA|16
CASSSLRRGDTGELFF
TGTGCCAGCAGTTCCCTCCGCAGGGGAGACACCGGGGAGCTGTTTTTT
>TRBD1|TRBJ2-3|TRBV4-2|NA|17
CASSQVMTGGYTDTQYF
TGTGCCAGCAGCCAAGTCATGACAGGGGGGTACACAGATACGCAGTATTTT